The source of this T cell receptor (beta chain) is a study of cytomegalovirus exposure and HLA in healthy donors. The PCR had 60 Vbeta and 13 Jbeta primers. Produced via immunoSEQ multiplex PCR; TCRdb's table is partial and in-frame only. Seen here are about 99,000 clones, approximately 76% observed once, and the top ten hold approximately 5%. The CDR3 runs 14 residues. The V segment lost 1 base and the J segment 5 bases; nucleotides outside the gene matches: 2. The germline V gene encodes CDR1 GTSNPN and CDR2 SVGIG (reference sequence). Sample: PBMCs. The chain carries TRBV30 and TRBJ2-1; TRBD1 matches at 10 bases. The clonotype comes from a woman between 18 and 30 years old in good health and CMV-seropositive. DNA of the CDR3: TGTGCCTGGAGTGGGACAGGGGGGGACAATGAGCAGTTCTTC. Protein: CAWSGTGGDNEQFF.